This T cell receptor (beta chain) was documented in a study of T cells after posttransplantation cyclophosphamide. Study conclusions and caveats: Later post-transplant blood repertoires were often dominated by donor CD8+ memory clones. TRB overlap between skin or GI tissue T cells and blood was limited.

The method was immunoSEQ multiplex PCR; TCRdb's version includes in-frame clones alone and lacks a portion of them. Sampling found some 23,000 clones, none seen once. In this sample, this clone turned up many times. Antigen unknown. CDR1 is LGHNA, CDR2 YSLEER, per germline. This CDR3 region has 12 residues. V was clipped by 1 base and J by 12 bases, with 10 bases between them. Busulfan-fludarabine conditioning, marrow transplant, and cyclophosphamide on days +3 and +4 were administered. The sequence derives from a male patient in his late teens or twenties who received an allogeneic stem cell transplant from a related donor, was CMV-positive, and had no GVHD. The T cells may come from the graft donor. The chain links TRBV4-3 to TRBJ2-1; tentative D call: TRBD2 (5 bases). Specimen: PBMCs, collected after allogeneic stem cell transplant with posttransplant cyclophosphamide. DNA for the CDR3: TGCGCCAGCAGCCAAGGGCGACGGGGGCAGTTCTTC. Translated: CASSQGRRGQFF.